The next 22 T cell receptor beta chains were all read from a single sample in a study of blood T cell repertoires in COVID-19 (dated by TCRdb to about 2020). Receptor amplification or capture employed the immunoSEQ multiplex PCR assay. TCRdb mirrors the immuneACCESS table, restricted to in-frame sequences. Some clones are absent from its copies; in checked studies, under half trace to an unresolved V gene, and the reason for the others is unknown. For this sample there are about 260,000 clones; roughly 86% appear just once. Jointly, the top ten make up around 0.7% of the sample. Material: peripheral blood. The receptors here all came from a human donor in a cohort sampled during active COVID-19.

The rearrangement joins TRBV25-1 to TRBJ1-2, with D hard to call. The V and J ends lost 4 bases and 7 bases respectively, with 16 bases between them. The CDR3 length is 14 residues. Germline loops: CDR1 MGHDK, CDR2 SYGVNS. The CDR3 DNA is TGTGCCAGCAGTGGGGTTGACTCATTGGGTGGCTACACCTTC. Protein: CASSGVDSLGGYTF.

CDR3 nucleotides: TGTGCCAGCAGTCCCCCAGGGGGCCAGCCCCAGCATTTT. It encodes CASSPPGGQPQHF. The J gene is TRBJ1-5, the V gene TRBV6-2 or TRBV6-3; 8 bases match TRBD1. V shed 5 bases, J shed 7 bases, and the junction held 4 bases outside the gene matches. The length of the CDR3 is 13 residues. Per the germline V gene, CDR1 is MNHEY and CDR2 is SVGEGT.

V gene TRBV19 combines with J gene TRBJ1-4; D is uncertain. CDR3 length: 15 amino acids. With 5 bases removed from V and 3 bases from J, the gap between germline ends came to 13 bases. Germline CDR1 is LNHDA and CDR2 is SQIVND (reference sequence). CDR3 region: CASSLRRAPNEKLFF. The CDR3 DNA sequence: TGTGCCAGTAGTCTTAGGAGGGCACCTAATGAAAAACTGTTTTTT.

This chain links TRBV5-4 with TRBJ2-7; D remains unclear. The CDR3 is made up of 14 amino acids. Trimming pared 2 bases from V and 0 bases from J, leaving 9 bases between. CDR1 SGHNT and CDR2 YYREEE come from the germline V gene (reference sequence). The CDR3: CASSFYPSSYEQYF. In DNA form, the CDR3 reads TGTGCCAGCAGCTTTTATCCGAGCTCCTACGAGCAGTACTTC.

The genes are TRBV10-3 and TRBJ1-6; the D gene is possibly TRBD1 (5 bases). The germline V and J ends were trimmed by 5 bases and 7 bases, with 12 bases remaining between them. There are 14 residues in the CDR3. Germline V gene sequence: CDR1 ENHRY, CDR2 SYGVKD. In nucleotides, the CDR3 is TGTGCCATCAGTCAGCGGCGGGACAATTCACCCCTCCACTTT. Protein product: CAISQRRDNSPLHF.

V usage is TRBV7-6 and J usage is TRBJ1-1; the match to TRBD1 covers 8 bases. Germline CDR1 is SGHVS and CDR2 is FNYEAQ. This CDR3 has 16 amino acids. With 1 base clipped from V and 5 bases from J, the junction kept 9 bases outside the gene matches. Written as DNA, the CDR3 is TGTGCCAGCAGCTTAGGAGGGACAGGAGGATGGACTGAAGCTTTCTTT. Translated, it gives CASSLGGTGGWTEAFF.

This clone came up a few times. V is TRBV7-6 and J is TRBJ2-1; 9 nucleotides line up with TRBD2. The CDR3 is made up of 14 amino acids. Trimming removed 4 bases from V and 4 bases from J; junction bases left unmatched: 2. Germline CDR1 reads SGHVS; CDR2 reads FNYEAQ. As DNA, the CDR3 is TGTGCCAGCAGCTCTAGCGGGGTTTACAATGAGCAGTTCTTC. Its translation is CASSSSGVYNEQFF.

CDR3 region: CASSQNTPGQVDQPQHF. CDR3 coding DNA: TGTGCCAGCAGCCAAAACACCCCCGGACAGGTGGATCAGCCCCAGCATTTT. This chain joins TRBV3-1 (or the pseudogene TRBV3-2) and TRBJ1-5, with 7 nucleotides matching TRBD1. The germline CDR1 and CDR2 sequences are LGHDT and YNNKEL (reference sequence). This CDR3 region has 17 residues. Unmatched junction bases numbered 12, after V lost 2 bases and J lost 5 bases.

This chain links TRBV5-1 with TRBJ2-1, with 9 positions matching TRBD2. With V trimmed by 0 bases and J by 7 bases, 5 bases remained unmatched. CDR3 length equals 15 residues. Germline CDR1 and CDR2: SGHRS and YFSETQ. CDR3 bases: TGCGCCAGCAGCTTGGAAGCGGGAGGATCGAATGAGCAGTTCTTC. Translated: CASSLEAGGSNEQFF.

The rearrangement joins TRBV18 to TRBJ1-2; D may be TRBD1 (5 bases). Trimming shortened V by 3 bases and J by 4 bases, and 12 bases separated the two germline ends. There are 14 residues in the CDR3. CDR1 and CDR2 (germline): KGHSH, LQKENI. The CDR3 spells CASSPQGNGYGYTF. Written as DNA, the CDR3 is TGTGCCAGCTCACCCCAGGGTAATGGCTATGGCTACACCTTC.

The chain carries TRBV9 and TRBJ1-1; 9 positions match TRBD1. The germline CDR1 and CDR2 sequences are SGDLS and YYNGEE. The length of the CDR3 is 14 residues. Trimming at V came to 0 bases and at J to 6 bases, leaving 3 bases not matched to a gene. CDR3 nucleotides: TGTGCCAGCAGCGTAGGGACAGGGGAATCTGAAGCTTTCTTT. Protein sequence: CASSVGTGESEAFF.

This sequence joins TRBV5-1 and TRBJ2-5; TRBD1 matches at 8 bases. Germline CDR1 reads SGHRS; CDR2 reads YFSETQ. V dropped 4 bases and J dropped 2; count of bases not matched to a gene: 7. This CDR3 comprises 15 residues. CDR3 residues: CASSTGQGLQETQYF. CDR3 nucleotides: TGCGCCAGCAGCACAGGACAGGGCCTTCAAGAGACCCAGTACTTC. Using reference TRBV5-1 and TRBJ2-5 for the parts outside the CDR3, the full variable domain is KAGVTQTPRYLIKTRGQQVTLSCSPISGHRSVSWYQQTPGQGLQFLFEYFSETQRNKGNFPGRFSGRQFSNSRSEMNVSTLELGDSALYLCASSTGQGLQETQYFGPGTRLLVL.

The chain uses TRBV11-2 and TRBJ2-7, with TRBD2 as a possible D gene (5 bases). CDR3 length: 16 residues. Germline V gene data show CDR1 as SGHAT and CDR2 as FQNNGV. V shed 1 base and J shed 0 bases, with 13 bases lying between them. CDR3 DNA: TGTGCCAGCAGCTTAGTTCCGGGGTTAAGCTCCTACGAGCAGTACTTC. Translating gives CASSLVPGLSSYEQYF. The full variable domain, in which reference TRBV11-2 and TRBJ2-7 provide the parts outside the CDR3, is EAGVAQSPRYKIIEKRQSVAFWCNPISGHATLYWYQQILGQGPKLLIQFQNNGVVDDSQLPKDRFSAERLKGVDSTLKIQPAKLEDSAVYLCASSLVPGLSSYEQYFGPGTRLTVT.

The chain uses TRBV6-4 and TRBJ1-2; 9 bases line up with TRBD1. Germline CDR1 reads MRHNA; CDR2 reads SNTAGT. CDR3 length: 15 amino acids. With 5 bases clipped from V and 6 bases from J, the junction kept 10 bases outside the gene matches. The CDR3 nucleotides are TGTGCCAGCAGTAGCACAGGACAGGGGATAGATGGCTACACCTTC. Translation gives CASSSTGQGIDGYTF.

CDR3 sequence reads: CASSLAVGRATDTQYF. The CDR3 nucleotides are TGTGCCAGCAGCTTGGCCGTGGGCAGGGCGACAGATACGCAGTATTTT. The chain combines TRBV5-6 with TRBJ2-3, with D possibly being TRBD1 (5 bases). The CDR3 totals 16 residues. The V gene's germline CDR1 is SGHDT and CDR2 YYEEEE. The V end lost 0 bases, the J end lost 3 bases, and 14 bases lay between the germline ends. Full variable domain (remainder filled in from reference TRBV5-6 and TRBJ2-3): DAGVTQSPTHLIKTRGQQVTLRCSPKSGHDTVSWYQQALGQGPQFIFQYYEEEERQRGNFPDRFSGHQFPNYSSELNVNALLLGDSALYLCASSLAVGRATDTQYFGPGTRLTVL.

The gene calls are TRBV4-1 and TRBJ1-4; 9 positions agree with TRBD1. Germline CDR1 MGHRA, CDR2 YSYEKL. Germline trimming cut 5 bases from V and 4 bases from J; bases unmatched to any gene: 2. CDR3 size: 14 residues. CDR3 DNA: TGCGCCAGCAGCAGGACAGGGGTTAATGAAAAACTGTTTTTT. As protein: CASSRTGVNEKLFF.

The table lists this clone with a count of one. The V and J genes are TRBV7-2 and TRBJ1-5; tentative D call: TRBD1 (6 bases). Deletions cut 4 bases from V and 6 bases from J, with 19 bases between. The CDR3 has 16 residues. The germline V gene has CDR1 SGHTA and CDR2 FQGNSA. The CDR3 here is CASSSHLGGAGQPQHF. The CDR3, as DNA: TGTGCCAGCAGCTCCCACCTGGGGGGGGCTGGTCAGCCCCAGCATTTT.

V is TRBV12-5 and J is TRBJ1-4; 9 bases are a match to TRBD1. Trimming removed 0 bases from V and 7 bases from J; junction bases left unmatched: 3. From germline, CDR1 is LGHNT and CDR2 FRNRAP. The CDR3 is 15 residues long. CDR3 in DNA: TGTGCTAGTGGTTTGGTACCGGACAGGGGTGAAAAACTGTTTTTT. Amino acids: CASGLVPDRGEKLFF.

In DNA form, the CDR3 reads TGTGCCACCGCGGGACTAGCGGGAGAGACCCAGTACTTC. Amino acid sequence: CATAGLAGETQYF. The chain is built from TRBV24-1 and TRBJ2-5, with 12 bases fitting TRBD2. The CDR3 runs to 13 residues. V gave up 9 bases and J gave up 4 bases; unmatched junction bases: 2. Germline assignment: CDR1 KGHDR and CDR2 SFDVKD.

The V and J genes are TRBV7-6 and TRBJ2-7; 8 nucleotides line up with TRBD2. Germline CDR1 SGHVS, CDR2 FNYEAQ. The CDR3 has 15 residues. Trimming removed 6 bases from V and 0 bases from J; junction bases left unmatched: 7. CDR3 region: CASRQLAGLSYEQYF. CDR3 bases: TGTGCCAGCAGACAGCTAGCGGGCCTCTCCTACGAGCAGTACTTC. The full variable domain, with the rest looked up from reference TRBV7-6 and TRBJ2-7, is GAGVSQSPRYKVTKRGQDVALRCDPISGHVSLYWYRQALGQGPEFLTYFNYEAQQDKSGLPNDRFSAERPEGSISTLTIQRTEQRDSAMYRCASRQLAGLSYEQYFGPGTRLTVT.

The CDR3 is CASSSRPRSYNEQFF. The DNA for the CDR3 is TGTGCCAGCAGCTCTCGGCCTAGGTCCTACAATGAGCAGTTCTTC. The chain couples TRBV11-1 to TRBJ2-1; D unresolved. The CDR3 is made up of 15 amino acids. Between the trimmed V and J ends, which lost 4 bases and 1 base, there was a span of 11 bases. The germline V gene encodes CDR1 SGHAT and CDR2 FQDESV (reference sequence).

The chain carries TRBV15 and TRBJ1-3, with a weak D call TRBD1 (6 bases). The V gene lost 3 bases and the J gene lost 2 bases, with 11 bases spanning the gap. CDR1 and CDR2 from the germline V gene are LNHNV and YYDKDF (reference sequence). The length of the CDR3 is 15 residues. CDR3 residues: CATSRDRAAGNTIYF. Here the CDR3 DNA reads TGTGCCACCAGCAGGGACAGAGCGGCTGGAAACACCATATATTTT.